Shown below are 10 T cell receptor beta chains from a single sample sequenced in a study of cytomegalovirus exposure and HLA in healthy donors. A multiplex PCR was run with 60 Vbeta primers and 13 Jbeta primers. The protocol was immunoSEQ multiplex PCR, while the TCRdb copy is restricted to in-frame clones and leaves out a portion. The table lists 150,000 to 200,000 clones, about four fifths of them singletons, with about 0.24% in the top ten. The sample comprised PBMCs. Every receptor here comes from a boy younger than 18 in good health and CMV-seronegative.

V usage is TRBV18 and J usage is TRBJ1-4, with 12 bases that match TRBD1. V was clipped by 3 bases and J by 7 bases; unmatched bases: 0. The CDR3 is made up of 14 amino acids. Germline V CDR1 and CDR2: KGHSH, LQKENI. CDR3: CASSPGQGAEKLFF. The CDR3 DNA is TGTGCCAGCTCACCGGGACAGGGGGCTGAAAAACTGTTTTTT.

The J gene is TRBJ1-4, the V gene TRBV2, with 7 positions matching TRBD1. CDR1 SNHLY and CDR2 FYNNEI come from the germline V gene. With 0 bases clipped from V and 7 bases from J, the junction kept 5 bases outside the gene matches. The CDR3 extends over 15 amino acids. The CDR3 nucleotides read TGTGCCAGCAGTGAAGCGACAGGGCCTCTTGAAAAACTGTTTTTT. Translated, it gives CASSEATGPLEKLFF.

This chain joins TRBV7-9 and TRBJ2-1, with D maybe TRBD2 (6 bases). Germline V gene data show CDR1 as SEHNR and CDR2 as FQNEAQ (reference sequence). There are 16 residues in the CDR3. The germline V and J ends were trimmed by 1 base and 5 bases, with 15 bases remaining between them. In DNA form, the CDR3 reads TGTGCCAGCAGCTTAGTTTTTGGGGGGAAGGACAATGAGCAGTTCTTC. Amino acids: CASSLVFGGKDNEQFF.

The chain has TRBV5-4 and TRBJ1-2; no reliable D call. Germline V gene sequence: CDR1 SGHNT, CDR2 YYREEE (reference sequence). V was clipped by 6 bases and J by 6 bases, with 12 bases between them. The CDR3 is made up of 12 amino acids. CDR3 amino acids: CASMEYRDGYTF. CDR3 coding DNA: TGTGCCAGCATGGAGTACCGGGATGGCTACACCTTC.

This clone appeared a few times. The V gene is TRBV5-4, the J gene TRBJ2-7; a possible D gene is TRBD1 (6 bases). Per germline, CDR1 SGHNT and CDR2 YYREEE (reference sequence). CDR3 length: 14 residues. The V end lost 2 bases, the J end lost 1 base, and 10 bases lay between the germline ends. CDR3 nucleotide sequence: TGTGCCAGCAGCTTCCGCGACAGGTCCTACGAGCAGTACTTC. Encoded protein: CASSFRDRSYEQYF.

The V and J genes are TRBV27 and TRBJ2-5; 9 bases are a match to TRBD2. Germline CDR1 MNHEY, CDR2 SMNVEV (reference sequence). The CDR3 runs 15 residues. The CDR3 region has the DNA TGTCCCGCGGGAGGGCCGGGAAAGTACCAAGAGACCCAGTACTTC. This translates into CPAGGPGKYQETQYF.

The CDR3 DNA reads as TGTGCCAGCAGCCTTATCCAGGGGGCTTACGAGCAGTACTTC. It yields the protein CASSLIQGAYEQYF. The chain recombines TRBV28 with TRBJ2-7, with 8 bases identical to TRBD1. V gave up 6 bases and J gave up 4 bases; unmatched junction bases: 8. This CDR3 has 14 amino acids. The germline gives CDR1 MDHEN, CDR2 SYDVKM.

This sequence joins TRBV28 and TRBJ1-2; D is uncertain. CDR1 and CDR2 from the germline V gene are MDHEN and SYDVKM. With 5 bases removed from V and 10 bases from J, the gap between germline ends came to 17 bases. The CDR3 consists of 13 residues. CDR3 DNA sequence: TGTGCCAGCAGTAGCGGCGCGCTCACAAACTACACCTTC. Translated, it gives CASSSGALTNYTF.

The chain uses TRBV9 and TRBJ2-2; a possible D gene is TRBD2 (6 bases). Trimming pared 3 bases from V and 7 bases from J, leaving 16 bases between. Germline CDR1 SGDLS, CDR2 YYNGEE. The CDR3 runs 15 residues. Here the CDR3 DNA reads TGTGCCAGCAGCGGTAGCGGATGGGCGGGCGGGGAGCTGTTTTTT. It yields the protein CASSGSGWAGGELFF.

This chain joins TRBV15 and TRBJ2-7; D may be TRBD2 (5 bases). CDR1 and CDR2 (germline): LNHNV, YYDKDF (reference sequence). The germline V and J ends were trimmed by 3 bases and 2 bases, with 8 bases remaining between them. The CDR3 spans 13 residues. As DNA, the CDR3 is TGTGCCACCAGCAGCCGGAGGACCTACGAGCAGTACTTC. Translated: CATSSRRTYEQYF.